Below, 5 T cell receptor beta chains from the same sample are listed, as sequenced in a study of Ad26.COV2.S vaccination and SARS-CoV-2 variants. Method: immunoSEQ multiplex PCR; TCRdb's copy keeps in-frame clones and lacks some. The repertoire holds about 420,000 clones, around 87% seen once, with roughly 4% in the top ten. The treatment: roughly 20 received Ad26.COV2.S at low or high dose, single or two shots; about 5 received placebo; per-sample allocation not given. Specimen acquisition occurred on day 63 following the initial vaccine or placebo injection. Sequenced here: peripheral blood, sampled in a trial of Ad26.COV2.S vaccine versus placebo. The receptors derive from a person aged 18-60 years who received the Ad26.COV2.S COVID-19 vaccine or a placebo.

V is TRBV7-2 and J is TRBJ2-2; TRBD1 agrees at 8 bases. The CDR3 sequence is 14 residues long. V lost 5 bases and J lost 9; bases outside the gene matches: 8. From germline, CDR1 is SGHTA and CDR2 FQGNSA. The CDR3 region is CASSMRTGPRELFF. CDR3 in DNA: TGTGCCAGCAGCATGAGGACAGGGCCCCGGGAGCTGTTTTTT.

The chain's CDR3 is CASSAPGGVTDTQYF. The CDR3 DNA reads as TGTGCCAGCAGCGCCCCTGGGGGGGTAACAGATACGCAGTATTTT. The chain uses TRBV6-5 and TRBJ2-3, with 7 bases that match TRBD2. V shed 6 bases, J shed 3 bases, and the junction held 9 bases outside the gene matches. Germline CDR1 reads MNHEY; CDR2 reads SVGAGI. The length of the CDR3 is 15 residues.

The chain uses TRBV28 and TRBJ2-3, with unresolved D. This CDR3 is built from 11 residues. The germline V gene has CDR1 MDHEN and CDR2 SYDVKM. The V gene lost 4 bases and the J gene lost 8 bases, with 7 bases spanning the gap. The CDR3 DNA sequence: TGTGCCAGCAGTTCGGCAGTTACGCAGTATTTT. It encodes CASSSAVTQYF.

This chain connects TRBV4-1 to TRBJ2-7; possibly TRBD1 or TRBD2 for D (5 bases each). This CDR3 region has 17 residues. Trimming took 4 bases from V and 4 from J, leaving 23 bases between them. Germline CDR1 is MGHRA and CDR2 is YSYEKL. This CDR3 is CASSLTSPGQVAYEQYF. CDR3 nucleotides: TGCGCCAGCAGCCTAACTTCACCGGGGCAGGTAGCTTACGAGCAGTACTTC.

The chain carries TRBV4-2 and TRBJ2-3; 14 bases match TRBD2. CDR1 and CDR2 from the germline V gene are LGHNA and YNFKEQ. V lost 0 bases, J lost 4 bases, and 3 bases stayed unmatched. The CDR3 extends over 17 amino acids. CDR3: CASSQEGLAGASDTQYF. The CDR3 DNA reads TGTGCCAGCAGCCAAGAGGGACTAGCGGGGGCCTCAGATACGCAGTATTTT.